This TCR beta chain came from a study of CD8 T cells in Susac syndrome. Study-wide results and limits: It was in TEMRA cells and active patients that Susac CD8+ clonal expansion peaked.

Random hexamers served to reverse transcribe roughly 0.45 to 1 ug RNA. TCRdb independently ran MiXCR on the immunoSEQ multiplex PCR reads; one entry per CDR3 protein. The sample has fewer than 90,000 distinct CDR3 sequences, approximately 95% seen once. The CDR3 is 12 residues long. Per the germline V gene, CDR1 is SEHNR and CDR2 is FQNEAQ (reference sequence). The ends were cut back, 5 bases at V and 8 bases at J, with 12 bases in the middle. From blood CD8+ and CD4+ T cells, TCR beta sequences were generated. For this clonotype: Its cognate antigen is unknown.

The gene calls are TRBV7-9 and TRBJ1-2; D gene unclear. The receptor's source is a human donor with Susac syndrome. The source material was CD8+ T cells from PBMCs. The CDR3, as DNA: TGTGCCAGCAGCCGAACCTTTTACGGCTACACCTTC. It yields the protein CASSRTFYGYTF.